The sample holds a few counts of the clone carrying this T cell receptor (beta chain). The same CDR3 is also encoded by other DNA sequences in this sample. Splitting the CD4+ cells yielded a CD45RA+ naive subset and a CD45RA-negative memory subset. V shed 3 bases and J 1 base; nucleotides not matched to a gene: 2. This CDR3 is 13 amino acids long. Germline V gene lookup returns CDR1 GTSNPN and CDR2 SVGIG (reference sequence). The data are from a study of shared clonotypes between healthy human individuals. TCRdb's copy holds only in-frame clones and misses some; the assay was immunoSEQ multiplex PCR. The sample consists of over 2 million clones, around 95% of them appearing once.

The TCR comes from a man in his late teens or twenties in good health. Material for sequencing was naive CD4+ T cells sorted from blood. Subset of the sample: CD45RA+ positively selected. The V and J genes are TRBV30 and TRBJ2-7, with TRBD2 matching over 8 bases. CDR3 nucleotides: TGTGCCTGGAGGGCGGGAGGATCCTACGAGCAGTACTTC. This sequence encodes CAWRAGGSYEQYF. Together with reference TRBV30 and TRBJ2-7, the CDR3 gives the full variable domain: SQTIHQWPATLVQPVGSPLSLECTVEGTSNPNLYWYRQAAGRGLQLLFYSVGIGQISSEVPQNLSASRPQDRQFILSSKKLLLSDSGFYLCAWRAGGSYEQYFGPGTRLTVT.